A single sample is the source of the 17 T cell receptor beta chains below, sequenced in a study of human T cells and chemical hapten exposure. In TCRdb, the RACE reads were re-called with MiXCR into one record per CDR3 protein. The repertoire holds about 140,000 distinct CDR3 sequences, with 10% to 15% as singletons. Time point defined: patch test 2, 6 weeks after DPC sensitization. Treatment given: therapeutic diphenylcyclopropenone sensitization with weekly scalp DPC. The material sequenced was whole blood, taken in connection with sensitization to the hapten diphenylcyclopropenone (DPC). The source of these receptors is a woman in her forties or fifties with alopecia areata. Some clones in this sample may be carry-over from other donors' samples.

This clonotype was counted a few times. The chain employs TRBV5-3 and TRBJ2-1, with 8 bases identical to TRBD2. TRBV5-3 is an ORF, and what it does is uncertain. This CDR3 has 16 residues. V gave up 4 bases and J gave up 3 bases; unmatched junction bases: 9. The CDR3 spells CARSEISGRVYNEQFF. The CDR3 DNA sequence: TGTGCCAGAAGCGAAATAAGCGGGAGAGTCTACAATGAGCAGTTCTTC.

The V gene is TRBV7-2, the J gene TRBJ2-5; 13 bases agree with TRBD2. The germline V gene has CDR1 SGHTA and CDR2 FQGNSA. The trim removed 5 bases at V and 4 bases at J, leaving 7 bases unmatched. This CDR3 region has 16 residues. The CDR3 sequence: CASSPRRLAGGETQYF. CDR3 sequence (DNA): TGTGCCAGCAGCCCCCGAAGACTAGCGGGAGGAGAGACCCAGTACTTC.

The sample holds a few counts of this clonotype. CDR3 protein: CAWSVLSGVKNEQFF. For the CDR3, the DNA is TGTGCCTGGAGTGTACTTAGCGGGGTTAAGAATGAGCAGTTCTTC. The chain employs TRBV30 and TRBJ2-1, with 8 bases lining up with TRBD2. The CDR3 loop spans 15 amino acids. Germline-derived CDR1 and CDR2 are GTSNPN and SVGIG (reference sequence). The V segment lost 0 bases and the J segment 7 bases; nucleotides outside the gene matches: 8.

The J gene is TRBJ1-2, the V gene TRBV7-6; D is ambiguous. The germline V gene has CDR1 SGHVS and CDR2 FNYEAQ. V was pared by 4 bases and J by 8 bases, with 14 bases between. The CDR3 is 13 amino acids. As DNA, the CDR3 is TGTGCCAGCAGCTCCATGCTAGGTAGGGGCTACACCTTC. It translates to CASSSMLGRGYTF.

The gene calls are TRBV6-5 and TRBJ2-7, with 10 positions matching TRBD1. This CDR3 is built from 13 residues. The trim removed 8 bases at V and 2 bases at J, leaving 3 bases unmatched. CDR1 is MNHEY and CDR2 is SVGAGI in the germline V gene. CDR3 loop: CASGGQGAYEQYF. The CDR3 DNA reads TGTGCCAGCGGAGGACAGGGGGCCTACGAGCAGTACTTC.

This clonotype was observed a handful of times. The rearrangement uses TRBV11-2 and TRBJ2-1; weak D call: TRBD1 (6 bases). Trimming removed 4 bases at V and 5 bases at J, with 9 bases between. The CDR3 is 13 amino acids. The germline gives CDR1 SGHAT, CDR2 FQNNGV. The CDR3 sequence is CASSWGRNNEQFF. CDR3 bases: TGTGCCAGCAGCTGGGGGCGGAACAATGAGCAGTTCTTC.

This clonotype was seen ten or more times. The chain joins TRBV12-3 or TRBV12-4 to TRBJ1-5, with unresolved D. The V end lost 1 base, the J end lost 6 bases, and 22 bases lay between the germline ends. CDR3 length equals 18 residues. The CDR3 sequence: CASSLGITSVLILQPQHF. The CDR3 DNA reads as TGTGCCAGCAGTTTAGGGATTACATCAGTCCTAATTCTTCAGCCCCAGCATTTT.

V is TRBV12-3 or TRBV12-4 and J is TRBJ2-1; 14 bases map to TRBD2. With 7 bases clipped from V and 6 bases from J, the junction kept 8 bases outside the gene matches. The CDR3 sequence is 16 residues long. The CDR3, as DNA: TGTGCCAGCACCCCACTCGGGACTAGCGGGAGCAATGAGCAGTTCTTC. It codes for CASTPLGTSGSNEQFF.

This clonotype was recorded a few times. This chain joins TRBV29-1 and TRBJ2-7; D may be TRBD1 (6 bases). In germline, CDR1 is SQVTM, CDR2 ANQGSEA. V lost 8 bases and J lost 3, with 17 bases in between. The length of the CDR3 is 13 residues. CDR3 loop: CSFSGAADYEQYF. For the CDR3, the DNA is TGCAGCTTCTCAGGGGCAGCGGACTACGAGCAGTACTTC.

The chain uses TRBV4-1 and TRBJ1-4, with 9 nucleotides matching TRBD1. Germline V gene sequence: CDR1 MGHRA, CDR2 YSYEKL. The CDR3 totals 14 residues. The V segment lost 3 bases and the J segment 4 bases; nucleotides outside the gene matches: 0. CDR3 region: CASSQGQGNEKLFF. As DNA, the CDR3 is TGCGCCAGCAGCCAGGGACAGGGTAATGAAAAACTGTTTTTT.

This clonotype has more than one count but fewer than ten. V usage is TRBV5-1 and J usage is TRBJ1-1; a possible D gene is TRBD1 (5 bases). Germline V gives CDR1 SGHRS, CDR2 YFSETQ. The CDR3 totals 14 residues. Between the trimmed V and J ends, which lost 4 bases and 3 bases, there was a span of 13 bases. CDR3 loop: CASSRDSPHTEAFF. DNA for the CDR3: TGCGCCAGCAGCAGAGACAGTCCCCACACTGAAGCTTTCTTT. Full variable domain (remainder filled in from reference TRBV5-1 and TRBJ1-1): KAGVTQTPRYLIKTRGQQVTLSCSPISGHRSVSWYQQTPGQGLQFLFEYFSETQRNKGNFPGRFSGRQFSNSRSEMNVSTLELGDSALYLCASSRDSPHTEAFFGQGTRLTVV.

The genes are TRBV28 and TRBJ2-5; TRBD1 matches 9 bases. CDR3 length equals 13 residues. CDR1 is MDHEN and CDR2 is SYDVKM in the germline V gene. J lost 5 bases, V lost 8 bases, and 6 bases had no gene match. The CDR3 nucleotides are TGTGCCAGCGGCAACAGGGGGCTGGAGACCCAGTACTTC. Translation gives CASGNRGLETQYF.

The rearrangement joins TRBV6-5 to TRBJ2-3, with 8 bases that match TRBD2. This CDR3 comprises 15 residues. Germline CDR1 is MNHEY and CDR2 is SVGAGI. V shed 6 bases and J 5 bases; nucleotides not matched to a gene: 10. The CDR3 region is CASSRSGSRVDTQYF. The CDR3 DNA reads TGTGCCAGCAGCCGCAGCGGGAGCCGCGTAGATACGCAGTATTTT.

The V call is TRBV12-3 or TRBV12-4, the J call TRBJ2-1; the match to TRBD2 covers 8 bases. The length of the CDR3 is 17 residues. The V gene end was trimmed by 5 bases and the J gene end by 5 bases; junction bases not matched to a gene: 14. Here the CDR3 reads CASSQTWAGGKHNEQFF. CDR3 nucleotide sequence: TGTGCCAGCAGTCAAACCTGGGCGGGAGGCAAACACAATGAGCAGTTCTTC.

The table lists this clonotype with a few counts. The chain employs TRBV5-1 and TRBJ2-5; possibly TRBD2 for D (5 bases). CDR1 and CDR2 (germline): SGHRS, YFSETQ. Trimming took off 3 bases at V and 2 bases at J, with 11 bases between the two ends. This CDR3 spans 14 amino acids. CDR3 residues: CASSSGLIQETQYF. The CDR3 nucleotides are TGCGCCAGCAGCTCCGGACTCATTCAAGAGACCCAGTACTTC. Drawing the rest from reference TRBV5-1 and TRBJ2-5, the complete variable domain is KAGVTQTPRYLIKTRGQQVTLSCSPISGHRSVSWYQQTPGQGLQFLFEYFSETQRNKGNFPGRFSGRQFSNSRSEMNVSTLELGDSALYLCASSSGLIQETQYFGPGTRLLVL.

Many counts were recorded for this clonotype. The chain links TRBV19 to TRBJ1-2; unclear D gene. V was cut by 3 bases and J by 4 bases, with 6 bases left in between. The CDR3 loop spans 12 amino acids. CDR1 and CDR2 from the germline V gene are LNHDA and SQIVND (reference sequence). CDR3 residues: CASSMTIYGYTF. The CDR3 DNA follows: TGTGCCAGTAGTATGACGATCTATGGCTACACCTTC.

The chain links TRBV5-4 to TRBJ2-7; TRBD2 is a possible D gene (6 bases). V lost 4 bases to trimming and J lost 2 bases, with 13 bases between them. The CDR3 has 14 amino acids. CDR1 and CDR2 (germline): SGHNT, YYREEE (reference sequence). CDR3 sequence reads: CASSHWDWAYEQYF. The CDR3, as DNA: TGTGCCAGCAGCCACTGGGACTGGGCCTACGAGCAGTACTTC. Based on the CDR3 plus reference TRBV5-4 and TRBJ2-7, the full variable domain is ETGVTQSPTHLIKTRGQQVTLRCSSQSGHNTVSWYQQALGQGPQFIFQYYREEENGRGNFPPRFSGLQFPNYSSELNVNALELDDSALYLCASSHWDWAYEQYFGPGTRLTVT.